This T cell receptor beta chain was observed in a study of T cell responses to AZD1222 COVID-19 vaccine. The CDR3 runs to 15 residues. Germline CDR1 is SGDLS and CDR2 is YYNGEE. Germline trimming cut 3 bases from V and 4 bases from J; bases unmatched to any gene: 8. Repertoires were generated with immunoSEQ multiplex PCR, while TCRdb's copy carries only in-frame clones and drops some. Here the sample spans 130,000 to 150,000 clones, roughly nine tenths being singletons. Sequencing was performed on peripheral blood, taken on day 0 of AZD1222 vaccination. This chain joins TRBV9 and TRBJ1-1; 8 bases map to TRBD1. The TCR comes from an adult in good health. In DNA form, the CDR3 reads TGTGCCAGCAGCGCTCAACAGGGGGTTGGCACTGAAGCTTTCTTT. This gives the protein CASSAQQGVGTEAFF. Together with reference TRBV9 and TRBJ1-1, the CDR3 gives the full variable domain: DSGVTQTPKHLITATGQRVTLRCSPRSGDLSVYWYQQSLDQGLQFLIQYYNGEERAKGNILERFSAQQFPDLHSELNLSSLELGDSALYFCASSAQQGVGTEAFFGQGTRLTVV.